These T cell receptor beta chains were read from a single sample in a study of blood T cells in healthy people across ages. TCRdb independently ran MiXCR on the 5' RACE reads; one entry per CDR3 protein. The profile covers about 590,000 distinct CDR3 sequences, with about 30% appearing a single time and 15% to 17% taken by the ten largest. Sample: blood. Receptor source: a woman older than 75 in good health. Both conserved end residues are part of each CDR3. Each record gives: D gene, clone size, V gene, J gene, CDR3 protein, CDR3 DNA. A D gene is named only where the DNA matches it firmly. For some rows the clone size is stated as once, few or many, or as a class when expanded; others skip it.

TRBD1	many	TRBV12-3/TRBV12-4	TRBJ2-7	CASSLSQDRLRGEQYF	TGTGCCAGCAGTTTATCCCAGGACAGGCTTCGTGGCGAGCAGTACTTC
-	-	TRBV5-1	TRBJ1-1	CASSPGPNRDTEAFF	TGCGCCAGCAGCCCCGGGCCAAACAGGGACACTGAAGCTTTCTTT
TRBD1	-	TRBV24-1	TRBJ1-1	CATSDPGTGLFCGTEAFF	TGTGCCACCAGTGATCCCGGGACAGGGCTATTTTGCGGCACTGAAGCTTTCTTT
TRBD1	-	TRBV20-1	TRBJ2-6	CSARTGGANANVLTF	TGCAGTGCTCGGACAGGGGGCGCGAACGCCAACGTCCTGACTTTC
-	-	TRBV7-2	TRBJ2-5	CASSLAAGPEETQYF	TGTGCCAGCAGCTTAGCCGCGGGACCAGAAGAGACCCAGTACTTC
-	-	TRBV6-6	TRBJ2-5	CASSYSSGQETQYF	TGTGCCAGCAGTTACTCTAGCGGACAAGAGACCCAGTACTTC
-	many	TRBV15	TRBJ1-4	CATSRSPGRGVSSGEKLFF	TGTGCCACCAGCCGCTCCCCGGGCCGTGGGGTTTCTTCTGGTGAAAAACTGTTTTTT
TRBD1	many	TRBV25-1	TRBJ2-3	CASSELGQGGPDTQYF	TGTGCCAGCAGTGAATTAGGACAGGGAGGTCCAGATACGCAGTATTTT
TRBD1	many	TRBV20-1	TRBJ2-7	CSAREPGGSRYEQYF	TGCAGTGCTAGAGAGCCAGGGGGAAGTAGGTACGAGCAGTACTTC
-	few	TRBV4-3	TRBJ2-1	CASGQDIYSEQFF	TGCGCCAGCGGCCAGGACATTTACAGTGAGCAGTTCTTC
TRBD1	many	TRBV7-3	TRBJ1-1	CASSSSRDRNTEAFF	TGTGCCAGCAGCTCCTCCCGGGACAGGAACACTGAAGCTTTCTTT
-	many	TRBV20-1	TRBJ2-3	CSARDLQQGSADTQYF	TGCAGTGCTAGGGATCTACAGCAGGGGAGTGCAGATACGCAGTATTTT
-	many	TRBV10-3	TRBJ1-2	CAITGGGWDLANYGYTF	TGTGCCATCACCGGAGGAGGGTGGGACCTAGCTAACTATGGCTACACCTTC
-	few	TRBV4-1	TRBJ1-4	CASSQDTTTSEKLFF	TGCGCCAGCAGCCAGGACACGACAACTAGTGAAAAACTGTTTTTT
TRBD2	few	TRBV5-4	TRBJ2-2	CASSPGGLAGGRTGELFF	TGTGCCAGCAGCCCTGGAGGTCTAGCGGGGGGGCGCACCGGGGAGCTGTTTTTT
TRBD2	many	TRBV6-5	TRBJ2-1	CASSYGRARSYNEQFF	TGTGCCAGCAGTTACGGGAGGGCGCGGTCCTACAATGAGCAGTTCTTC
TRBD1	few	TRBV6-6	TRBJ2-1	CASSTPGQGRYNEQFF	TGTGCCAGCAGTACACCGGGACAGGGGAGGTACAATGAGCAGTTCTTC
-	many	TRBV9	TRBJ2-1	CASSAKGLPYNEQFF	TGTGCCAGCAGCGCTAAGGGGTTACCCTACAATGAGCAGTTCTTC
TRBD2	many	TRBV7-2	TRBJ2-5	CASSLRGWGSETQYF	TGTGCCAGCAGCTTGCGGGGGTGGGGGTCAGAGACCCAGTACTTC
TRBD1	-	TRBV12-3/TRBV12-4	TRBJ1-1	CASRPPGQGWTEAFF	TGTGCCAGCAGGCCTCCGGGACAGGGTTGGACTGAAGCTTTCTTT
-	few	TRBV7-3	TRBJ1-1	CASSPPGLNTEAFF	TGTGCCAGCAGCCCCCCCGGGTTGAACACTGAAGCTTTCTTT
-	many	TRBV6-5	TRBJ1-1	CASADPRGRNTEAFF	TGTGCCAGCGCTGACCCCCGGGGGAGGAACACTGAAGCTTTCTTT
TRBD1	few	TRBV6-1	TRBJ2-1	CASSERGTGGLHEQFF	TGTGCCAGCAGTGAAAGAGGGACAGGGGGTCTACATGAGCAGTTCTTC
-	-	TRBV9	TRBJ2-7	CASSVVAGNNERYF	TGTGCCAGCAGCGTAGTAGCAGGGAACAATGAGCGGTACTTC
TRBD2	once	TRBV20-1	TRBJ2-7	CSATSGTLPYEQYF	TGCAGTGCTACTAGCGGGACTCTTCCCTACGAGCAGTACTTC
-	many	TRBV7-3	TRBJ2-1	CASSLTVWNEQFF	TGTGCCAGCAGCTTAACGGTCTGGAATGAGCAGTTCTTC
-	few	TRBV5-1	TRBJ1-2	CASSLDGKYGYTF	TGCGCCAGCAGCCTTGACGGAAAATATGGCTACACCTTC
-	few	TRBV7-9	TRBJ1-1	CASSTSADTEAFF	TGTGCCAGCAGCACATCCGCCGACACTGAAGCTTTCTTT
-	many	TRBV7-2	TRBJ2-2	CASSLFTGELFF	TGTGCCAGCAGCTTATTCACCGGGGAGCTGTTTTTT
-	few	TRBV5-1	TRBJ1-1	CASSLGKPGGGAPTEAFF	TGCGCCAGCAGCTTGGGGAAACCCGGGGGGGGCGCGCCCACTGAAGCTTTCTTT
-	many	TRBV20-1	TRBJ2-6	CSAEDRISGANVLTF	TGCAGTGCTGAAGACAGGATCTCTGGGGCCAACGTCCTGACTTTC
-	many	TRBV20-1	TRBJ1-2	CSARVGRNYGYTF	TGCAGTGCTCGCGTGGGCAGGAACTATGGCTACACCTTC
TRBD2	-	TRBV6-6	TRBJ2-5	CASTSGGLGGWQYF	TGTGCCAGCACCTCGGGAGGCCTTGGTGGGTGGCAGTACTTC
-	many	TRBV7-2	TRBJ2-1	CASSLVQNAYNEQFF	TGTGCCAGCAGCTTAGTACAGAACGCCTACAATGAGCAGTTCTTC